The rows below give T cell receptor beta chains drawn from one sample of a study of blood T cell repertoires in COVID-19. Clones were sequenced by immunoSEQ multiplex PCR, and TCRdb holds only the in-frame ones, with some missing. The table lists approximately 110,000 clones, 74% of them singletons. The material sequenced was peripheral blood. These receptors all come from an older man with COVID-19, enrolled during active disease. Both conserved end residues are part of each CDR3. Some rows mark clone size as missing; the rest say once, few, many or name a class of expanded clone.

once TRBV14 CASSFRDSSTDTQYF
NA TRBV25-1 CASRGQGARFRDTEAFF
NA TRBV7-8 CASSSRDRGYEQYF
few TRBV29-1 CSVASTGSYEQYF
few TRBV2 CASSPTGQGNEKLFF
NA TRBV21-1 CASSIGPSPHEREVNEQFF
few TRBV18 CASSRDRYNSPLHF
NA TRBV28 CASSPSDNRFFTNEKLFF
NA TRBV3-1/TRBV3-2 CASSQMGQDYGYTF
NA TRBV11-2 CASSFSEVGGYTF